This TCR beta chain originates from a study of blood T cell repertoires in COVID-19. As for the study in general: Specimens from acute and convalescent COVID-19 originated in the United States, Italy and Spain.

Study processing details: Nucleated cell counts were estimated from reference gene primer amplification. Sequencing was performed with immunoSEQ multiplex PCR; in TCRdb, only in-frame clones are kept and a portion is missing. V and J calls and clone size are those listed in that table; D and trimming were worked out from the DNA. The table includes 410,000 or so clones, approximately 91% detected once. The CDR3 runs 14 residues. Deletions cut 7 bases from V and 6 bases from J, with 13 bases between. The germline gives CDR1 LNHDA, CDR2 SQIVND (reference sequence). Patients at the Seattle site were enrolled during active infection and followed longitudinally.

The gene calls are TRBV19 and TRBJ1-6, with unresolved D. What was sequenced was peripheral blood. The receptor's source is a woman aged 40 to 50 with COVID-19, enrolled during active disease. CDR3 sequence: CASTSSGINSPLHF. CDR3 coding DNA: TGTGCCAGTACCTCGAGCGGAATTAATTCACCCCTCCACTTT.